The sequence of this T cell receptor beta chain was determined in a study of shared clonotypes between healthy human individuals. CDR3 size: 15 residues. CDR1 MNHEY and CDR2 SMNVEV come from the germline V gene (reference sequence). The repertoire was sequenced with immunoSEQ multiplex PCR; TCRdb's copy has only in-frame clones and lacks some. The data contain around 2.5 million clones, 80% to 95% of them seen just once; the ten biggest clones take up 0.36%. The rearrangement uses TRBV27 and TRBJ2-5; 12 nucleotides agree with TRBD1. The specimen sequenced was naive CD4+ T cells from PBMCs. Subset given: CD45RA+ positively selected. The clonotype comes from a man between 18 and 29 years old in good health. Some clones in this sample may be carry-over from other donors' samples. CDR3 bases: TGTGCGGTCCAGGGACAGGGGGCTAACCAAGAGACCCAGTACTTC. Amino acids: CAVQGQGANQETQYF.